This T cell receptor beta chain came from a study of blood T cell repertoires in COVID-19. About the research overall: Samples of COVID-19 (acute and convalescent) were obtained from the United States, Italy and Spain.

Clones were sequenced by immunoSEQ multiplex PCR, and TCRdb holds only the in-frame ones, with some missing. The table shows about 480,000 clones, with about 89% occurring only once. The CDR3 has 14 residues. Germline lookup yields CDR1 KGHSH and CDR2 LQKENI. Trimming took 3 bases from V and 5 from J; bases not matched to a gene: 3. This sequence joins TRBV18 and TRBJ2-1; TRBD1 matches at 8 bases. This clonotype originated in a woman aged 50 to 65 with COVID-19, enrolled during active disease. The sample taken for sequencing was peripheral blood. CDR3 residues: CASSPGQDNNEQFF. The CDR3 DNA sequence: TGTGCCAGCTCACCGGGACAGGACAACAATGAGCAGTTCTTC.